These 2 T cell receptor beta chains were all obtained from the same sample, sequenced in a study of CXCR3-negative and CXCR3-positive naive CD8 T cells. cDNA libraries for TRB were generated by 5' RACE incorporating UMI labels. For each CDR3 protein, TCRdb gives one entry from its re-call of the 5' RACE reads, without DNA. Recorded for this sample: over 100,000 distinct CDR3 sequences. Input material: naive CXCR3- CD8+ T cells from blood. Described subset: CD45RO-CCR7+CD27+CD95- naive CD8+ T cells lacking CXCR3 (TNR3-). These receptor sequences come from a human donor in good health. Some clones in this sample may be carry-over from other donors' samples.

The chain links TRBV25-1 to TRBJ2-1; TCRdb designates TRBD2, a call that cannot be tested without DNA. CDR3 length equals 14 residues. Germline V gene data show CDR1 as MGHDK and CDR2 as SYGVNS. Here the CDR3 reads CASSATTRASEQFF.

V and J are TRBV28 and TRBJ2-1; the TRBD1 assignment by TCRdb is unverifiable without DNA. The CDR3 contains 13 residues. The germline V gene has CDR1 MDHEN and CDR2 SYDVKM. The chain's CDR3 is CASSLSRGNEQFF.